These 8 T cell receptor beta chains came from one sample sequenced in a study of identical twins. TCRdb recomputed calls from the 5' RACE reads with MiXCR, one row per CDR3 protein. The table shows fewer than 900,000 distinct CDR3 sequences, with 15% to 20% occurring only once. The data were also submitted as part of a second study, on T cells expressing NK-cell markers.

The sample consisted of PBMCs. These receptors were obtained from a woman between 18 and 29 years old in good health.

CDR3 nucleotides: TGTGCCACCAGTGACAGTGGGGGGGAGACCCAGTACTTC. Amino acids: CATSDSGGETQYF. The chain joins TRBV24-1 to TRBJ2-5, with a possible D match to TRBD2 (6 bases). Germline V gene lookup returns CDR1 KGHDR and CDR2 SFDVKD. With 4 bases removed from V and 5 bases from J, the gap between germline ends came to 10 bases. The CDR3 covers 13 residues.

This clonotype was counted between two and nine times. V gene TRBV10-3 combines with J gene TRBJ2-4; D is undetermined. V was shortened by 0 bases and J by 9 bases, with 3 bases between the two germline ends. The germline CDR1 and CDR2 sequences are ENHRY and SYGVKD. The CDR3 is made up of 11 amino acids. Written as DNA, the CDR3 is TGTGCCATCAGTGAGTCAGTCATTCAGTACTTC. It specifies CAISESVIQYF.

This clonotype was seen a few times. The J gene is TRBJ1-2, the V gene TRBV9, with a possible D match to TRBD1 (6 bases). The CDR3 consists of 13 residues. Per germline, CDR1 SGDLS and CDR2 YYNGEE. V lost 0 bases to trimming and J lost 6 bases, with 9 bases between them. CDR3 sequence: CASSVDAGDGYTF. Written as DNA, the CDR3 is TGTGCCAGCAGCGTAGACGCAGGGGATGGCTACACCTTC.

In its sample, this clonotype was seen a few times. The chain links TRBV6-1 to TRBJ2-6; D might be TRBD2 (6 bases). The germline V and J ends were trimmed by 4 bases and 3 bases, with 10 bases remaining between them. CDR3 size: 15 residues. Germline V gene data show CDR1 as MNHNS and CDR2 as SASEGT. The CDR3 coding sequence is TGTGCCAGCAGTGGCGGGGTCTTTGGGGCCAACGTCCTGACTTTC. This gives the protein CASSGGVFGANVLTF.

The rearrangement uses TRBV19 and TRBJ2-1; 7 bases fit TRBD2. Trimming removed 1 base from V and 4 bases from J; junction bases left unmatched: 4. CDR3 length: 15 residues. In germline, CDR1 is LNHDA, CDR2 SQIVND (reference sequence). CDR3 loop: CASSIGGGDYNEQFF. CDR3 nucleotides: TGTGCCAGTAGTATAGGCGGGGGAGATTACAATGAGCAGTTCTTC.

The rearrangement links TRBV20-1 to TRBJ2-2; 7 nucleotides agree with TRBD1. V lost 1 base to trimming and J lost 7 bases; unmatched junction nucleotides: 6. CDR1 DFQATT and CDR2 SNEGSKA come from the germline V gene (reference sequence). This CDR3 is built from 14 residues. CDR3: CSARVGTDYGELFF. Here the CDR3 DNA reads TGCAGTGCTAGAGTTGGGACAGACTACGGGGAGCTGTTTTTT.

This clonotype occurred a few times. The rearrangement joins TRBV20-1 to TRBJ2-7; D may be TRBD1 (8 bases). Germline CDR1 DFQATT, CDR2 SNEGSKA (reference sequence). The V gene lost 4 bases and the J gene lost 6 bases, with 13 bases spanning the gap. The CDR3 runs 12 residues. The CDR3 loop reads CSAMGGTGEQYF. DNA for the CDR3: TGCAGTGCTATGGGGGGGACAGGCGAGCAGTACTTC.

This clonotype has a handful of counts. The chain couples TRBV5-1 to TRBJ2-2, with D possibly TRBD1 on 5 matching bases. Germline CDR1 reads SGHRS; CDR2 reads YFSETQ. Trimming shortened V by 0 bases and J by 7 bases, and 10 bases separated the two germline ends. The CDR3 sequence is 14 residues long. DNA for the CDR3: TGCGCCAGCAGCTTGGGACAGCGATACGGGGAGCTGTTTTTT. It is translated as CASSLGQRYGELFF. Filled out from reference TRBV5-1 and TRBJ2-2, the complete variable domain reads KAGVTQTPRYLIKTRGQQVTLSCSPISGHRSVSWYQQTPGQGLQFLFEYFSETQRNKGNFPGRFSGRQFSNSRSEMNVSTLELGDSALYLCASSLGQRYGELFFGEGSRLTVL.